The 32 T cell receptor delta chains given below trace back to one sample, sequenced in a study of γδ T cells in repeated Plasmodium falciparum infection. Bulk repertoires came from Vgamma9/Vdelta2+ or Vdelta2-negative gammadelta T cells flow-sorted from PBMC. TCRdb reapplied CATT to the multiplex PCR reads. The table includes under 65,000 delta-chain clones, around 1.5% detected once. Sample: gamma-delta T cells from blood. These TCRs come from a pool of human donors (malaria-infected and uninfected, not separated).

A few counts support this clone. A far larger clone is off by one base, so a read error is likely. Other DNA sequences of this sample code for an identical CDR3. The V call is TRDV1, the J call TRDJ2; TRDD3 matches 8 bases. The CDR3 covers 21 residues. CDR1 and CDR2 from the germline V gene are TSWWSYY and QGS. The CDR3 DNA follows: TGTGCTCTTGTAAGCTCCCTCCGAGTTACTGGGGGGTTAGCTTTGACAGCACAGCTCTTCTTT. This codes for CALVSSLRVTGGLALTAQLFF.

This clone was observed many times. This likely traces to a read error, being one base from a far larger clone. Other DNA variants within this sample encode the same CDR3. The CDR3 DNA reads TGTGCTCTTGGGAATAACTGGGGGATACATGTCGATAAACTCATCTTT. Its protein is CALGNNWGIHVDKLIF. The J gene is TRDJ1, the V gene TRDV1; 12 nucleotides agree with TRDD3. With 5 bases clipped from V and 4 bases from J, the junction kept 8 bases outside the gene matches. CDR1 and CDR2 (germline): TSWWSYY, QGS. The length of the CDR3 is 16 residues.

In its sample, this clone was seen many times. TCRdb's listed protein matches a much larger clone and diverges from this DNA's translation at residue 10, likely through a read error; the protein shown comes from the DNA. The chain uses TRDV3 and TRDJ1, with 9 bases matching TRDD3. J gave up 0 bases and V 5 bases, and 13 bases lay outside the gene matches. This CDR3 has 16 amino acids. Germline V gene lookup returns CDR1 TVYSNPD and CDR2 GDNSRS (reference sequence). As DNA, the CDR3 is TGTGCCCCCTTATCCACCGGGGATACGCACACCGATAAACTCATCTTT. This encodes CAPLSTGDTHTDKLIF.

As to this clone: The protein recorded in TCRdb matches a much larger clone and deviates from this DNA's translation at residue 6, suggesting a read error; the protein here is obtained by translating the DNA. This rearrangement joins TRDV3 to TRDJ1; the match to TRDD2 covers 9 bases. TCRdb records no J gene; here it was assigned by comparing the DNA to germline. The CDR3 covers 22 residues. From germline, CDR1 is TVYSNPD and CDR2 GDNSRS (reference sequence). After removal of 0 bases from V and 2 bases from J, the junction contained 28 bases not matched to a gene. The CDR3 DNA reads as TGTGCCTTTAGAATGCTCGAAGCCTTCCTACGAGATTGGGGGTCCCCAACCGATAAACTCATCTTT. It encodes CAFRMLEAFLRDWGSPTDKLIF.

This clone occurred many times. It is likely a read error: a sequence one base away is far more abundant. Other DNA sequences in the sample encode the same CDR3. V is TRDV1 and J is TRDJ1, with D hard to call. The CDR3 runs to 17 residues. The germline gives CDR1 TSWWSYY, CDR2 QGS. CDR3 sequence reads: CALGEGTRSPSSDKLIF. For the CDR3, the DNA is TGTGCTCTTGGGGAAGGAACAAGGAGCCCGTCCTCCGACAAACTCATCTTT.

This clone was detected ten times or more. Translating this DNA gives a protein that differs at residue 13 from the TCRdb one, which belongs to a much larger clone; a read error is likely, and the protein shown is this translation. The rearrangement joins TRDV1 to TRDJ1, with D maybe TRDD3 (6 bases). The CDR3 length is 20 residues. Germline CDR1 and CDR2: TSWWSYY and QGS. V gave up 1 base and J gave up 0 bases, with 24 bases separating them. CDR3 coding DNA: TGTGCTCTTGGGGAACAAGTCGGTTGGGGGTCATACCCATACACCGATAAACTCATCTTT. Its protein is CALGEQVGWGSYPYTDKLIF.

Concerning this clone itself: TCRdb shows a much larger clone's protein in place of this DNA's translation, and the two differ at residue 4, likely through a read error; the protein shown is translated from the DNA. The DNA for the CDR3 is TGTGCTCTTGAGGAACCTCAACCTTTCCTACGGAGAGGCTGGGGGACCATTCGTATAGAGTACACCGATAAACTCATCTTT. As protein: CALEEPQPFLRRGWGTIRIEYTDKLIF. The chain couples TRDV1 to TRDJ1; D might be TRDD3 (8 bases). This CDR3 region has 27 residues. CDR1 is TSWWSYY and CDR2 is QGS in the germline V gene.

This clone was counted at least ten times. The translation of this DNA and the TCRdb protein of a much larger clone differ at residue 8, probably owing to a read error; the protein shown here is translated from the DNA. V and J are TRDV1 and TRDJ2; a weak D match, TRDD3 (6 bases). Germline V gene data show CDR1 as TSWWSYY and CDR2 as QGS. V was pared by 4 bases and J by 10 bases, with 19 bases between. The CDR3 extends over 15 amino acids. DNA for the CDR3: TGTGCTCTTGGGGTCGTGGGGATTCCTGCGGGACAACTCTTCTTT. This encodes CALGVVGIPAGQLFF.

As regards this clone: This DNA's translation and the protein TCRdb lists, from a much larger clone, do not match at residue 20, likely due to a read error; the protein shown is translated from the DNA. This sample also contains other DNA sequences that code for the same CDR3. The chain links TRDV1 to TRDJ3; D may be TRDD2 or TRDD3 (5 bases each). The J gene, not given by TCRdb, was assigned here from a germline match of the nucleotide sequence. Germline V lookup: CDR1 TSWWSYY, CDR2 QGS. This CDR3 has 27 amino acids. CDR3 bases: TGTGCTCTTGGGGTCCTCACTACCTACCGTGCGTGGCGGATAGACGGAATAACCTCCCGGGACACCCGACAGATGTTTTTC. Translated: CALGVLTTYRAWRIDGITSRDTRQMFF.

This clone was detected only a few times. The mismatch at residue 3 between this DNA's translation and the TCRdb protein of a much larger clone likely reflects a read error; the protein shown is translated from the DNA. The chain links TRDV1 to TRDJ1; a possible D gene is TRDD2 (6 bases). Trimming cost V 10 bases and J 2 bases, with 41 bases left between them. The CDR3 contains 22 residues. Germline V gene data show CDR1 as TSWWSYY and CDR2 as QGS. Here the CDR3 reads CAPGKTPFFLTNLASPTDKLIF. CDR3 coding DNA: TGTGCTCCCGGGAAGACCCCATTCTTCCTCACCAATTTAGCGTCTCCAACCGATAAACTCATCTTT.

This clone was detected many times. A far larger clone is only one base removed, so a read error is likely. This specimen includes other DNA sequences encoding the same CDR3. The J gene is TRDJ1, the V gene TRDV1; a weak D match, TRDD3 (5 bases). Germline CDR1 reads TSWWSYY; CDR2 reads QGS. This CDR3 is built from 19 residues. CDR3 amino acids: CALGEFSKRFRTGFKELIF. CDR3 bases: TGTGCCCTTGGGGAATTCTCTAAAAGATTCCGTACCGGGTTTAAGGAACTCATCTTT.

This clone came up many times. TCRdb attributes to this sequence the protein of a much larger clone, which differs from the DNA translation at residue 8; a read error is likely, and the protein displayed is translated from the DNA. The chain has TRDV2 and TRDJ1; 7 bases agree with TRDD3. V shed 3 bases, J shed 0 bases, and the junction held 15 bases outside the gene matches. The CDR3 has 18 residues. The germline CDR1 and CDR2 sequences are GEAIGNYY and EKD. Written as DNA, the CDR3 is TGTGCCTGTGACCCCTACTGGAGGATACGCCTTTACACCGATAAACTCATCTTT. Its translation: CACDPYWRIRLYTDKLIF.

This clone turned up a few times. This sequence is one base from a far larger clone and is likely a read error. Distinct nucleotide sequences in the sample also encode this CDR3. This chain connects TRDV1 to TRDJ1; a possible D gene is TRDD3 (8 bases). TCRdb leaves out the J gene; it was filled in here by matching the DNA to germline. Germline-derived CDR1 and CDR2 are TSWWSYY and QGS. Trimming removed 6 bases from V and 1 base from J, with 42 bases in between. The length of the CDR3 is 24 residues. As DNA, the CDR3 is TGTGCTCTTGGTCGATCAAAGATTCCTGCCTTCCTTCGGGGGATAGGAGGGGGCACCGATAAACTCATCTTT. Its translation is CALGRSKIPAFLRGIGGGTDKLIF.

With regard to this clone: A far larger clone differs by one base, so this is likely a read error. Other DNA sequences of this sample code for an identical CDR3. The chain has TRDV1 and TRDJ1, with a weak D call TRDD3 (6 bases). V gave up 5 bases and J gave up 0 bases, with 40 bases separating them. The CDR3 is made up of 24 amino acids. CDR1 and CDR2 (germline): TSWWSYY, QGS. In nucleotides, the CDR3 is TGTGCTCTTGGGACCCTCCGGAGGGGGGCAATTCCTGTTTCCGTACTGGGTGACACCGATAAACTCATCTTT. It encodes CALGTLRRGAIPVSVLGDTDKLIF.

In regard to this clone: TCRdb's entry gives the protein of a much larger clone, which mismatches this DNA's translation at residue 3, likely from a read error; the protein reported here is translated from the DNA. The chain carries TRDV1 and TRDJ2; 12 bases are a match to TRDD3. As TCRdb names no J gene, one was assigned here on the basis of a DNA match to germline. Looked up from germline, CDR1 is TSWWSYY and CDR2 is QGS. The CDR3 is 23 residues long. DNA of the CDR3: TGTGCTTTTGGGGAACTAGGTAGGGAGACCTACTGGGGGATACTCTCTTTGACAGCACAACTCTTCTTT. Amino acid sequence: CAFGELGRETYWGILSLTAQLFF.

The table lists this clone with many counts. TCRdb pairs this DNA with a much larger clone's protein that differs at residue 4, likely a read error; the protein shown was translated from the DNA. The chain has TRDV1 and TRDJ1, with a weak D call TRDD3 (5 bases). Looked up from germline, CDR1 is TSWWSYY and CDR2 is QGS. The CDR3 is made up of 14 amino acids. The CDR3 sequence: CALWEEDRSDKLIF. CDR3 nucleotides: TGTGCTCTTTGGGAAGAGGATAGGTCCGATAAACTCATCTTT.

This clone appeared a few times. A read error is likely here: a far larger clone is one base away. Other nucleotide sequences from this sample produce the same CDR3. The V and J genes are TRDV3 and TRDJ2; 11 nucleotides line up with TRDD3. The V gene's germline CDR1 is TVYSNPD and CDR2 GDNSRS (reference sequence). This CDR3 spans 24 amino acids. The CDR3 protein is CAFRFYRNYEGIYWGIVVRAQLFF. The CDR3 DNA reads TGTGCCTTTAGATTCTACCGGAACTACGAGGGAATTTACTGGGGGATAGTGGTTAGAGCACAACTCTTCTTC.

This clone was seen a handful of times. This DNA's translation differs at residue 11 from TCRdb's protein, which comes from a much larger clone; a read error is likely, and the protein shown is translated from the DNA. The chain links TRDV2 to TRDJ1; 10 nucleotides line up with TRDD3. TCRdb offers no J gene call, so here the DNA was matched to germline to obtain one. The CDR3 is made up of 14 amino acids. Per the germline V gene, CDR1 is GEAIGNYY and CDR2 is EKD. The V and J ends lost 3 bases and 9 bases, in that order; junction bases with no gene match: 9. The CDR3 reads CACDELGDSSELIF. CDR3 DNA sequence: TGTGCCTGTGACGAACTGGGGGATTCGAGTGAACTCATCTTT.

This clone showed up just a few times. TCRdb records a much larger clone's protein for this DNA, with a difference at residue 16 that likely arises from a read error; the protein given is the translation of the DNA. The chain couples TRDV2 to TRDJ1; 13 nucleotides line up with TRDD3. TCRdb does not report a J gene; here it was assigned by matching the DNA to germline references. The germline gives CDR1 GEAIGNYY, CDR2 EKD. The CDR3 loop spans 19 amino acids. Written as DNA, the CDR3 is TGTGCCTGTTCTACTTCACCCAAAACTGGGGGATACGCTTCCGATAGACTCATCTTT. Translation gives CACSTSPKTGGYASDRLIF.

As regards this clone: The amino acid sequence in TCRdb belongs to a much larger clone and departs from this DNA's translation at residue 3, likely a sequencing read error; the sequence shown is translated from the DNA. CDR3 bases: TGTGCTCATGGGGAACGGAGCAATCCACGGCTGGGGGATACGCCCGATAAACTCATCTTT. Protein sequence: CAHGERSNPRLGDTPDKLIF. V is TRDV1 and J is TRDJ1, with 12 bases that match TRDD3. Germline values: CDR1 TSWWSYY, CDR2 QGS. This CDR3 spans 20 amino acids.

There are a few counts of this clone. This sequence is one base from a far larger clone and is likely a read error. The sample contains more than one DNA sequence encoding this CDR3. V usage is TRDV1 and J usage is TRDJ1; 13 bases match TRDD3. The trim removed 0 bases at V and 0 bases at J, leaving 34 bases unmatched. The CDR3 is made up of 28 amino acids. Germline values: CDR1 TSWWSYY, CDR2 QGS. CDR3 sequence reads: CALGELSHGFLREPYWGIRRAYTDKLIF. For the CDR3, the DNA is TGTGCTCTTGGGGAACTTAGTCATGGGTTCTTAAGGGAGCCGTACTGGGGGATACGTAGGGCGTACACCGATAAACTCATCTTT.

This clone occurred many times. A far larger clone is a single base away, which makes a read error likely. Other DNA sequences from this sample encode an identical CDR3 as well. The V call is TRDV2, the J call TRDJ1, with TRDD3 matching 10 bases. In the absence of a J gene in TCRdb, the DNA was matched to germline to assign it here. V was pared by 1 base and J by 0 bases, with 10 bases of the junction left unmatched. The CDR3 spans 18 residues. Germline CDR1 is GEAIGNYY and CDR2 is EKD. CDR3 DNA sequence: TGTGCCTGTGACACGCGACAATACTGGGGGATTTACACCGATAAACTCATCTTT. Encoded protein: CACDTRQYWGIYTDKLIF.

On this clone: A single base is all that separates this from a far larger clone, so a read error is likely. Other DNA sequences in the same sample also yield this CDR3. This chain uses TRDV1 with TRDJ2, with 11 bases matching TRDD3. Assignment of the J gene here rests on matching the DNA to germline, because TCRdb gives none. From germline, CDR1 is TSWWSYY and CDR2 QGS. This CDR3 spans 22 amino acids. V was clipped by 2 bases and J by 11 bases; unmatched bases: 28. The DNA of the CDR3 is TGTGCTCTTGGGGAAATCTTCCCGTACTGGGGGATATCGGCTCGAGCCGTGGCGCAACTCTTCTTT. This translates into CALGEIFPYWGISARAVAQLFF.

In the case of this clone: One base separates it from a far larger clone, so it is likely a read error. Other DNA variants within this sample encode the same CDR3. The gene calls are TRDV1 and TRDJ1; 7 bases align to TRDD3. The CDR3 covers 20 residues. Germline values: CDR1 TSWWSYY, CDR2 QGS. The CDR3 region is CALGEIPFPPSLLGIYKLIF. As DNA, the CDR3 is TGTGCCCTTGGGGAGATTCCCTTTCCTCCATCTTTACTGGGGATTTATAAACTCATCTTT.

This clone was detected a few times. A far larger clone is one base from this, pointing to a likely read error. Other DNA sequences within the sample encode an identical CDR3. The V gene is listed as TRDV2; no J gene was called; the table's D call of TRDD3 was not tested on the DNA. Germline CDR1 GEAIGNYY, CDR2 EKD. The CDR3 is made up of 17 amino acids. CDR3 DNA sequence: TGTGCCTGTGACACCTGGGGGAGCTCCTGGGACACCCGACAAATGTTTTTC. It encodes CACDTWGSSWDTRQMFF.

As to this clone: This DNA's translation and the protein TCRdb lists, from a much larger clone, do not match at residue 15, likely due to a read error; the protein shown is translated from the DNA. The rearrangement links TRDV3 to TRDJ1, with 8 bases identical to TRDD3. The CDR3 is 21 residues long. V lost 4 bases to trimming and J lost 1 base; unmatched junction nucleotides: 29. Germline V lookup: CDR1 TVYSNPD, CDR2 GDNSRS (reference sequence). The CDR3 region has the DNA TGTGCCTCTTCGGCCTTCCCGTTTGGGGATACTACTTGTGAGTTCACCGATAAACTCATCTTT. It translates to CASSAFPFGDTTCEFTDKLIF.

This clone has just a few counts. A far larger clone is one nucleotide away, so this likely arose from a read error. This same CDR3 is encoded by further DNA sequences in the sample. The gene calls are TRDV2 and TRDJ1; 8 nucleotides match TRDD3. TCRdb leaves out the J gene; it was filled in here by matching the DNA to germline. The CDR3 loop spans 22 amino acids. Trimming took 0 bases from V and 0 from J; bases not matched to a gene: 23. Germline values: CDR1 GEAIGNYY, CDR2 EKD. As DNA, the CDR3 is TGTGCCTGTGACACCGACGAAGGAAGTCAAAGTACTGGGGGGGCCTACACCGATAAACTCATCTTT. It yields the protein CACDTDEGSQSTGGAYTDKLIF.

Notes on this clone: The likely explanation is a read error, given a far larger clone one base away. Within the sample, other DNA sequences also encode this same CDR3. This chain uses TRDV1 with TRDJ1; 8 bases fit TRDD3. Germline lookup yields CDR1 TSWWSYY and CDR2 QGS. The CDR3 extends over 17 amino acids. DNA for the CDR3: TGTGCTCTTGGGGAACGGCCTCCGGGGGATATAACCGATAAACTCATCTTC. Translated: CALGERPPGDITDKLIF.

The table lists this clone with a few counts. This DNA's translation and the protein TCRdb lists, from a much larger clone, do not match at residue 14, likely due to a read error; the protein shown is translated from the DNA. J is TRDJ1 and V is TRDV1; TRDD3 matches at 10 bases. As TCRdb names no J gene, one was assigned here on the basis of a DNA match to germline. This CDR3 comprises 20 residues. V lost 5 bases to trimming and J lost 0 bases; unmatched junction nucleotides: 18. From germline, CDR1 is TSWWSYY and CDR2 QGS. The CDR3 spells CALGNKRGLLGDLDTDKLIF. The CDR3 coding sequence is TGTGCTCTTGGGAACAAAAGAGGGCTACTGGGGGATTTAGACACCGATAAACTCATCTTT.

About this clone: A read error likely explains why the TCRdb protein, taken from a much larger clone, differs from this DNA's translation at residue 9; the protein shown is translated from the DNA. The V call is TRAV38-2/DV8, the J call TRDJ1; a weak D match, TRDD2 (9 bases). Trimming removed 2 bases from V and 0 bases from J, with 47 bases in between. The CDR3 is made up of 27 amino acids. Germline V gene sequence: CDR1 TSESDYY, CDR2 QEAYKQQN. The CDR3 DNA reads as TGTGCTTATAGGAGTCGGGGGGGGGAAACCTTCCTACGCGCTCTCCGTACTGGGGGTCCTCACACCGATAAACTCATCTTT. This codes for CAYRSRGGETFLRALRTGGPHTDKLIF.

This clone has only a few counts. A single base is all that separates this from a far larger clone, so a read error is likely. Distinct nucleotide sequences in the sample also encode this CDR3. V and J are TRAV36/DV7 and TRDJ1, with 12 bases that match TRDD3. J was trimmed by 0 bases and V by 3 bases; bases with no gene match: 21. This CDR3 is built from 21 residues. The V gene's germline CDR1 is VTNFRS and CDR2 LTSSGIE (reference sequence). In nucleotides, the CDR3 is TGTGCTGTGGTTCTCATCCTGCCCTTCTGGGGGATACGCTCGGACACCGATAAACTCATCTTT. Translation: CAVVLILPFWGIRSDTDKLIF.

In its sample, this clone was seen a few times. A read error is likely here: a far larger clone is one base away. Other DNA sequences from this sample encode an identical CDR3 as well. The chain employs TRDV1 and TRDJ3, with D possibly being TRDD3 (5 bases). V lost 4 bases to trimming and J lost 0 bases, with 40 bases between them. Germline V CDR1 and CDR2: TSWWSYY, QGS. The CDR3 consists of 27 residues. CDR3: CALGVLTTYRAWRIDGITSWDTRQMFF. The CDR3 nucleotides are TGTGCTCTTGGGGTCCTCACTACCTATCGTGCGTGGCGGATAGACGGAATAACCTCCTGGGACACCCGACAGATGTTTTTC.